The 3 T cell receptor beta chains below come from one sample, sequenced in a study of blood T cell repertoires in COVID-19. Produced via immunoSEQ multiplex PCR; TCRdb's table is partial and in-frame only. Among some 240,000 clones listed, 70% to 85% were seen once. Sequenced input: peripheral blood. These receptors all stem from a woman in her 40s who had recovered from COVID-19.

This clone came up once. This chain links TRBV11-2 with TRBJ1-2, with 7 bases identical to TRBD1. Germline assignment: CDR1 SGHAT and CDR2 FQNNGV. Losses at the gene ends were 5 bases for V and 2 bases for J; bases not matched to a gene: 5. This CDR3 comprises 14 residues. CDR3 in DNA: TGTGCCAGCAGCACCCTGACAGGGAACTATGGCTACACCTTC. Its protein is CASSTLTGNYGYTF.

Of note for this clone: Other nucleotide sequences from this sample produce the same CDR3. The V gene is TRBV29-1, the J gene TRBJ1-5; D ambiguous. The germline gives CDR1 SQVTM, CDR2 ANQGSEA. The CDR3 totals 12 residues. V was trimmed by 5 bases and J by 4 bases, leaving 9 bases between them. The CDR3 nucleotides are TGCAGCGTTAGTAGCGGGAATCAGCCCCAGCATTTT. Its protein product is CSVSSGNQPQHF.

The rearrangement joins TRBV29-1 to TRBJ1-2; D gene uncertain. Deletions cut 7 bases from V and 5 bases from J, with 14 bases between. In germline, CDR1 is SQVTM, CDR2 ANQGSEA. This CDR3 spans 12 amino acids. CDR3 bases: TGCAGCGCCCCTATGGGAGATTATGGCTACACCTTC. It encodes CSAPMGDYGYTF.